This T cell receptor (beta chain) was retrieved from a study of PD-1 blockade in classical Hodgkin lymphoma. Across the study: Intravenous infusions of nivolumab 3 mg/kg reached patients every 2 weeks. Study-level results: What drove the repertoire differences, possibly disease activity or prior therapy, has not been defined. Significantly greater TCR diversity emerged by C4D1 in CD4+ cells but not CD8+ cells.

This clone was counted only a few times. As yet, its antigen is unknown. V was clipped by 4 bases and J by 2 bases; unmatched bases: 6. The CDR3 spans 15 residues. Germline-derived CDR1 and CDR2 are LNHDA and SQIVND (reference sequence). Sample time point: cycle 4 day 1 (C4D1), after five to seven weeks of nivolumab. Every patient was affected by relapse after autologous stem cell transplantation, while exposure to brentuximab vedotin was not uniform. Generated by immunoSEQ multiplex PCR, the TCRdb table keeps only in-frame clones and is missing some. The table records 15,000 to 25,000 clones, around three quarters of them present only once.

The receptor was isolated from a human donor with classical Hodgkin lymphoma. The rearrangement joins TRBV19 to TRBJ2-3; 7 bases align to TRBD2. Sequencing was performed on peripheral blood mononuclear cells (PBMCs), taken before the fourth cycle of nivolumab. CDR3 protein: CASSSPGGNTDTQYF. The CDR3 coding sequence is TGTGCCAGTAGTAGTCCGGGGGGTAACACAGATACGCAGTATTTT.